The 23 T cell receptor beta chains presented below share a single source sample, sequenced in a study of blood T cells in healthy people across ages. Then a second PCR, running roughly 7 to 11 cycles, was carried out with a sample-barcoded 5' primer and a J-beta primer mix. Via MiXCR, TCRdb re-called the 5' RACE reads, giving one row per CDR3 protein. The sample lists over 750,000 distinct CDR3 sequences; 20% to 25% were seen once. These data were likewise used in another study, on T cells of mothers and their children.

The source material was blood. These receptors all stem from a boy aged 5-17 years in good health.

The V and J genes are TRBV7-3 and TRBJ2-2; D uncertain. Germline CDR1 reads SGHTA; CDR2 reads FQGTGA. The CDR3 has 18 residues. V lost 5 bases and J 4 bases, leaving 23 bases between the germline ends. CDR3 DNA: TGTGCCAGCAGCCTACCTGTGGTTGGCGCCAGATCCACCGGGGAGCTGTTTTTT. It specifies CASSLPVVGARSTGELFF.

The sample holds a few counts of this clonotype. The chain employs TRBV7-6 and TRBJ2-7; 8 positions match TRBD2. Germline V lookup: CDR1 SGHVS, CDR2 FNYEAQ. J lost 5 bases, V lost 4 bases, and 4 bases had no gene match. The CDR3 sequence is 13 residues long. DNA for the CDR3: TGTGCCAGCAGCTCGGGACTAGTTCACGAGCAGTACTTC. Its translation is CASSSGLVHEQYF.

This clonotype turned up a few times. The CDR3 reads CAISEVETSGSLQYF. CDR3 nucleotide sequence: TGTGCCATCAGTGAGGTGGAGACTAGCGGGAGTCTCCAGTACTTC. The chain links TRBV10-3 to TRBJ2-7; 12 positions agree with TRBD2. The CDR3 is 15 amino acids. Germline V gene lookup returns CDR1 ENHRY and CDR2 SYGVKD. With 2 bases clipped from V and 10 bases from J, the junction kept 9 bases outside the gene matches.

This clonotype showed up just a few times. The CDR3 is CASSHGASGGVSDTQYF. Written as DNA, the CDR3 is TGCGCCAGCAGCCATGGGGCCTCGGGCGGGGTGTCAGATACGCAGTATTTT. V gene TRBV4-1 combines with J gene TRBJ2-3; tentatively, D is TRBD2 (6 bases). V was pared by 3 bases and J by 4 bases, with 20 bases between. Germline V gives CDR1 MGHRA, CDR2 YSYEKL. This CDR3 is 17 amino acids long.

V and J are TRBV12-3 or TRBV12-4 and TRBJ2-5, with D perhaps given as TRBD1 or TRBD2 (5 bases each). The V end was cut by 5 bases, the J end by 1 base, with 11 bases between. The CDR3 sequence is 14 residues long. In nucleotides, the CDR3 is TGTGCCAGCAGTCCTCGGGACGCCCAAGAGACCCAGTACTTC. This codes for CASSPRDAQETQYF.

This chain connects TRBV18 to TRBJ2-1, with D possibly being TRBD2 (6 bases). Trimming left V 3 bases short and J 4 bases short, with 16 bases between. The CDR3 totals 16 residues. Germline assignment: CDR1 KGHSH and CDR2 LQKENI. The CDR3 DNA reads TGTGCCAGCTCACCTCGGAGGGCCGCCCAATACAATGAGCAGTTCTTC. This translates into CASSPRRAAQYNEQFF. Filled out from reference TRBV18 and TRBJ2-1, the complete variable domain reads NAGVMQNPRHLVRRRGQEARLRCSPMKGHSHVYWYRQLPEEGLKFMVYLQKENIIDESGMPKERFSAEFPKEGPSILRIQQVVRGDSAAYFCASSPRRAAQYNEQFFGPGTRLTVL.

This clonotype was seen a few times. V gene TRBV4-1 combines with J gene TRBJ2-1; 7 nucleotides line up with TRBD2. The CDR3 covers 13 residues. V shed 7 bases and J 8 bases; nucleotides not matched to a gene: 8. The germline CDR1 and CDR2 sequences are MGHRA and YSYEKL. In DNA form, the CDR3 reads TGCGCCAGCAAAGCTAGCGGCGAGGATGAGCAGTTCTTC. It yields the protein CASKASGEDEQFF.

The CDR3 DNA reads TGTGCCAGCAGCTTTGAACCCTACGAGCAGTACTTC. Protein product: CASSFEPYEQYF. This rearrangement joins TRBV11-3 to TRBJ2-7; D remains unclear. From germline, CDR1 is SGHNT and CDR2 YENEEA. Trimming pared 3 bases from V and 2 bases from J, leaving 5 bases between. This CDR3 is built from 12 residues. Complete variable domain (other parts from reference TRBV11-3 and TRBJ2-7): EAGVVQSPRYKIIEKKQPVAFWCNPISGHNTLYWYLQNLGQGPELLIRYENEEAVDDSQLPKDRFSAERLKGVDSTLKIQPAELGDSAVYLCASSFEPYEQYFGPGTRLTVT.

The chain employs TRBV4-3 and TRBJ1-4, with unresolved D. This CDR3 has 14 amino acids. V lost 0 bases and J 8 bases, leaving 10 bases between the germline ends. Per the germline V gene, CDR1 is LGHNA and CDR2 is YSLEER. The DNA of the CDR3 is TGCGCCAGCAGCCAAGAAAGGGTTGGGGAAAAACTGTTTTTT. Residues: CASSQERVGEKLFF.

At least ten counts were recorded for this clonotype. The chain recombines TRBV4-1 with TRBJ2-7, with 10 bases aligning to TRBD2. This CDR3 comprises 15 residues. With V trimmed by 5 bases and J by 8 bases, 12 bases remained unmatched. The germline V gene encodes CDR1 MGHRA and CDR2 YSYEKL. CDR3 DNA: TGCGCCAGCAGCGCCCTAGCGGGAGAGGGCCCCCAGCAGTACTTC. As protein: CASSALAGEGPQQYF.

V usage is TRBV12-3 or TRBV12-4 and J usage is TRBJ2-3, with 8 bases lining up with TRBD2. The CDR3 extends over 15 amino acids. V was pared by 4 bases and J by 4 bases, with 7 bases of the junction left unmatched. CDR3 in amino acids: CASSSGLAPADTQYF. The DNA for the CDR3 is TGTGCCAGCAGTTCAGGACTAGCCCCCGCAGATACGCAGTATTTT.

The chain links TRBV3-1 to TRBJ2-5; TRBD1 aligns across 7 bases. V shed 0 bases, J shed 5 bases, and the junction held 6 bases outside the gene matches. Per the germline V gene, CDR1 is LGHDT and CDR2 is YNNKEL (reference sequence). CDR3 length: 15 amino acids. The CDR3 DNA reads TGTGCCAGCAGCCAAGATGGGACAGTCTATGAGACCCAGTACTTC. It codes for CASSQDGTVYETQYF.

This clonotype came up a few times. The CDR3 DNA sequence: TGTGCCAGCAGTATCTTCGACGGCCGCTCTGGAAACACCATATATTTT. Translating it yields CASSIFDGRSGNTIYF. The V call is TRBV21-1, the J call TRBJ1-3. TRBV21-1 has pseudogene status. The CDR3 loop spans 16 amino acids.

In this sample, this clonotype turned up a few times. The gene calls are TRBV11-2 and TRBJ1-3; a possible D gene is TRBD1 (5 bases). The CDR3 runs to 18 residues. Germline-derived CDR1 and CDR2 are SGHAT and FQNNGV. V lost 1 base to trimming and J lost 0 bases, with 16 bases between them. DNA of the CDR3: TGTGCCAGCAGCTTAGGGTACCGGGACGGACACTCTGGAAACACCATATATTTT. The encoded protein is CASSLGYRDGHSGNTIYF.

The chain uses TRBV20-1 and TRBJ2-6; D perhaps matches TRBD1 (6 bases). The CDR3 sequence is 14 residues long. V was clipped by 2 bases and J by 2 bases, with 7 bases between them. Per the germline V gene, CDR1 is DFQATT and CDR2 is SNEGSKA (reference sequence). The CDR3 reads CSARRGTGANVLTF. In DNA, the CDR3 is TGCAGTGCTAGAAGGGGGACTGGGGCCAACGTCCTGACTTTC.

V and J are TRBV20-1 and TRBJ2-5, with 7 positions matching TRBD2. V was clipped by 3 bases and J by 1 base; unmatched bases: 8. The CDR3 length is 15 residues. Germline V lookup: CDR1 DFQATT, CDR2 SNEGSKA (reference sequence). In DNA, the CDR3 is TGCAGTGCTAGCCCCCCGGGGGGACTCCAAGAGACCCAGTACTTC. This gives the protein CSASPPGGLQETQYF.

The rearrangement links TRBV19 to TRBJ2-7, with a weak D call TRBD1 (6 bases). Trimming removed 3 bases at V and 3 bases at J, with 9 bases between. This CDR3 has 13 amino acids. CDR1 and CDR2 from the germline V gene are LNHDA and SQIVND (reference sequence). The CDR3 loop is CASSIGQFYEQYF. DNA of the CDR3: TGTGCCAGTAGTATCGGACAGTTCTACGAGCAGTACTTC. Complete variable domain (other parts from reference TRBV19 and TRBJ2-7): DGGITQSPKYLFRKEGQNVTLSCEQNLNHDAMYWYRQDPGQGLRLIYYSQIVNDFQKGDIAEGYSVSREKKESFPLTVTSAQKNPTAFYLCASSIGQFYEQYFGPGTRLTVT.

This clonotype occurred a few times. V gene TRBV29-1 combines with J gene TRBJ2-7; D possibly corresponds to TRBD1 (5 bases). Germline lookup yields CDR1 SQVTM and CDR2 ANQGSEA. Trimming pared 2 bases from V and 7 bases from J, leaving 18 bases between. The CDR3 is 14 residues long. The CDR3 DNA follows: TGCAGCGTTGAATTGGCAGGGCAGGGTGTGGAGCAGTACTTC. Translating gives CSVELAGQGVEQYF.

The chain recombines TRBV24-1 with TRBJ2-5; TRBD1 is a possible D gene (6 bases). Germline V gene lookup returns CDR1 KGHDR and CDR2 SFDVKD. Trimming removed 4 bases from V and 6 bases from J, with 11 bases in between. The CDR3 runs 13 residues. Written as DNA, the CDR3 is TGTGCCACCAGTGACAGGGGAAGAAAGACCCAGTACTTC. This translates into CATSDRGRKTQYF.

The rearrangement uses TRBV19 and TRBJ2-4; 8 bases fit TRBD1. This CDR3 is built from 13 residues. V lost 3 bases and J lost 14; bases outside the gene matches: 9. Germline V gives CDR1 LNHDA, CDR2 SQIVND (reference sequence). CDR3 amino acids: CASSIGTGGGKYF. Here the CDR3 DNA reads TGTGCCAGTAGTATCGGGACAGGCGGTGGGAAGTACTTC.

In this sample, this clonotype turned up a few times. J is TRBJ2-5 and V is TRBV5-1; D is uncertain. The CDR3 length is 13 residues. Trimming left V 3 bases short and J 5 bases short, with 11 bases between. CDR1 and CDR2 (germline): SGHRS, YFSETQ. CDR3 in amino acids: CASSSLGVETQYF. The CDR3 nucleotides are TGCGCCAGCAGCTCCCTAGGAGTGGAGACCCAGTACTTC. The variable domain in full, completed from reference TRBV5-1 and TRBJ2-5, reads KAGVTQTPRYLIKTRGQQVTLSCSPISGHRSVSWYQQTPGQGLQFLFEYFSETQRNKGNFPGRFSGRQFSNSRSEMNVSTLELGDSALYLCASSSLGVETQYFGPGTRLLVL.

This clonotype has more than one count but fewer than ten. V gene TRBV4-1 combines with J gene TRBJ2-5, with D perhaps TRBD2 (5 bases). The J call is in doubt because the DNA end fits TRBJ2-1 better. This CDR3 is 15 amino acids long. From germline, CDR1 is MGHRA and CDR2 YSYEKL. DNA for the CDR3: TGCGCCAGCAGCCAAGATCGGAATAGCGACGGTGAGCAGTTCTTC. Its translation: CASSQDRNSDGEQFF.

V gene TRBV3-1 combines with J gene TRBJ2-1; no clear D. The J call may not be correct, given that the DNA end is closer to TRBJ2-5. The CDR3 extends over 16 amino acids. Germline loops: CDR1 LGHDT, CDR2 YNNKEL (reference sequence). In DNA form, the CDR3 reads TGTGCCAGCAGCCAAGATGTAAAGGGCCTGGGGGAGACCCAGTACTTC. Amino acid sequence: CASSQDVKGLGETQYF.